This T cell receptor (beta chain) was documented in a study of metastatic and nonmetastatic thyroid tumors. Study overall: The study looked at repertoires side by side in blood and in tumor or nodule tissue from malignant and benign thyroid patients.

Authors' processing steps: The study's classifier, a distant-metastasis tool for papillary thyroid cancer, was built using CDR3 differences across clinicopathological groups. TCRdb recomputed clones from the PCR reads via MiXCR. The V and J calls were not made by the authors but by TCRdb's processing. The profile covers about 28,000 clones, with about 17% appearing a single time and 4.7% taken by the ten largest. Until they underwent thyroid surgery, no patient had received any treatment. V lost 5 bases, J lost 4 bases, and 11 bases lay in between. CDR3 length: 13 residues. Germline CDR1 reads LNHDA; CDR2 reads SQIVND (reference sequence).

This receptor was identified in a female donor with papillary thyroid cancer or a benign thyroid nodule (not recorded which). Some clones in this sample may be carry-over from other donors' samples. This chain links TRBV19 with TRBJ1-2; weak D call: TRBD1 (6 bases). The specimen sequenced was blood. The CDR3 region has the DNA TGTGCCAGTAGTTTCGAACAGGGCTATGGCTACACCTTC. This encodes CASSFEQGYGYTF.